These 5 T cell receptor beta chains were sequenced from one sample in a study of blood T cell repertoires in COVID-19. Profiled with immunoSEQ multiplex PCR; TCRdb holds only in-frame clones, not every one. Here the sample spans roughly 100,000 clones, approximately 78% being singletons. The sample was peripheral blood. These receptors were obtained from an elderly woman with acute or convalescent COVID-19.

CDR3 in DNA: TGTGCCATCAGTGGACAGGGCACAGATACGCAGTATTTT. Translation: CAISGQGTDTQYF. The rearrangement joins TRBV10-3 to TRBJ2-3; possibly TRBD1 for D (6 bases). The CDR3 length is 13 residues. Between the trimmed V and J ends, which lost 4 bases and 1 base, there was a span of 6 bases. Germline V gene sequence: CDR1 ENHRY, CDR2 SYGVKD.

The chain has TRBV7-2 and TRBJ2-1, with TRBD2 identical over 11 bases. The CDR3 is made up of 17 amino acids. Losses at the gene ends were 1 base for V and 7 bases for J; bases not matched to a gene: 9. Germline assignment: CDR1 SGHTA and CDR2 FQGNSA. The DNA of the CDR3 is TGTGCCAGCAGCTTAGGATCCCTAGCGGGAGGCACGAATGAGCAGTTCTTC. Translating it yields CASSLGSLAGGTNEQFF.

DNA for the CDR3: TGCGCCAGCAGCTTGGCGGGATGGCGAGAGACCCAGTACTTC. This gives the protein CASSLAGWRETQYF. This chain uses TRBV5-1 with TRBJ2-5; a weak D match, TRBD2 (5 bases). Trimming pared 0 bases from V and 4 bases from J, leaving 10 bases between. The length of the CDR3 is 14 residues. The germline V gene has CDR1 SGHRS and CDR2 YFSETQ.

The chain couples TRBV5-1 to TRBJ2-1; 13 bases are shared with TRBD2. This CDR3 has 15 amino acids. Looked up from germline, CDR1 is SGHRS and CDR2 is YFSETQ. V shed 4 bases, J shed 4 bases, and the junction held 2 bases outside the gene matches. The CDR3 loop is CASSVLAGGYNEQFF. CDR3 nucleotide sequence: TGCGCCAGCAGCGTACTAGCGGGAGGGTACAATGAGCAGTTCTTC.

The chain combines TRBV20-1 with TRBJ1-3; 7 bases fit TRBD1. Germline trimming cut 3 bases from V and 4 bases from J; bases unmatched to any gene: 3. The CDR3 loop spans 13 amino acids. Looked up from germline, CDR1 is DFQATT and CDR2 is SNEGSKA (reference sequence). The CDR3, as DNA: TGCAGTGCTAGTGGGACAGTCGGAAACACCATATATTTT. Its protein is CSASGTVGNTIYF.